This T cell receptor beta chain was obtained from a study of cytotoxic CD8 clonotypes in ibrutinib-treated CLL. Repertoires were generated with immunoSEQ multiplex PCR, while TCRdb's copy carries only in-frame clones and drops some. This sample carries some 200,000 clones, about four fifths of them seen once, and the ten largest clones take approximately 10%. The sequencing used PBMCs, collected after 12 months of ibrutinib treatment. This receptor was taken from a human donor with chronic lymphocytic leukemia.

The CDR3 region is CASSLLVDQPQHF. CDR3 sequence (DNA): TGTGCCAGCAGCTTATTGGTCGATCAGCCCCAGCATTTT. The V gene is TRBV7-6, the J gene TRBJ1-5; D remains unclear. The germline V and J ends were trimmed by 2 bases and 5 bases, with 7 bases remaining between them. Germline V gene sequence: CDR1 SGHVS, CDR2 FNYEAQ. The CDR3 runs to 13 residues.